A single sample gave rise to the 19 T cell receptor beta chains below, sequenced in a study of shared clonotypes between healthy human individuals. Here immunoSEQ multiplex PCR was the method, and the copy in TCRdb shows in-frame clones only, minus some. The table includes around 500,000 clones, 79% detected once. Sequenced material: PBMCs. All receptors come from a woman between 35 and 50 years old in good health. Some clones in this sample may be carry-over from other donors' samples.

The genes are TRBV5-6 and TRBJ1-1; D uncertain. The V and J ends lost 1 base and 1 base respectively, with 5 bases between them. The V gene's germline CDR1 is SGHDT and CDR2 YYEEEE. The CDR3 length is 13 residues. This chain's CDR3 is CASSLLQNTEAFF. The CDR3 DNA reads as TGTGCCAGCAGCTTGCTGCAGAACACTGAAGCTTTCTTT.

CDR3 loop: CASSSLFSGANVLTF. CDR3 nucleotide sequence: TGTGCCAGCTCCTCCCTGTTCTCTGGGGCCAACGTCCTGACTTTC. The J gene is TRBJ2-6, the V gene TRBV18; D is undetermined. The CDR3 covers 15 residues. Germline V gene sequence: CDR1 KGHSH, CDR2 LQKENI. Trimming left V 6 bases short and J 0 bases short, with 9 bases between.

V usage is TRBV5-6 and J usage is TRBJ1-1; D remains ambiguous. The CDR3 consists of 15 residues. Germline loops: CDR1 SGHDT, CDR2 YYEEEE. Trimming shortened V by 0 bases and J by 4 bases, and 13 bases separated the two germline ends. For the CDR3, the DNA is TGTGCCAGCAGCTTGGGTGGCAGGATGGGCACTGAAGCTTTCTTT. It codes for CASSLGGRMGTEAFF.

V and J are TRBV4-1 and TRBJ2-2; D ambiguous. This CDR3 has 13 residues. Germline CDR1 reads MGHRA; CDR2 reads YSYEKL. V was pared by 0 bases and J by 2 bases, with 1 base between. In DNA form, the CDR3 reads TGCGCCAGCAGCCAAGACAACACCGGGGAGCTGTTTTTT. Its translation is CASSQDNTGELFF.

The chain joins TRBV15 to TRBJ1-2; D not certain. The CDR3 loop spans 16 amino acids. V was clipped by 0 bases and J by 2 bases, with 13 bases between them. Germline CDR1 LNHNV, CDR2 YYDKDF (reference sequence). Here the CDR3 DNA reads TGTGCCACCAGCAGAGATAAAGAGGCTTGGAACTATGGCTACACCTTC. Amino acid sequence: CATSRDKEAWNYGYTF.

V is TRBV7-3 and J is TRBJ2-1; 9 nucleotides match TRBD2. CDR3 length equals 18 residues. CDR1 is SGHTA and CDR2 is FQGTGA in the germline V gene. The ends lost 4 bases at V and 7 bases at J; junction bases unmatched: 17. CDR3 DNA sequence: TGTGCCAGCAGCTCAGGGCATGCGGGAGGGCCAATCGTAAATGAGCAGTTCTTC. Protein sequence: CASSSGHAGGPIVNEQFF.

This clone was detected once. The chain couples TRBV11-2 to TRBJ2-7; no definite D call. CDR1 and CDR2 from the germline V gene are SGHAT and FQNNGV. Trimming removed 7 bases at V and 3 bases at J, with 13 bases between. The CDR3 sequence is 13 residues long. In DNA form, the CDR3 reads TGTGCCAGCACCCTAACGGCAGGCTACGAGCAGTACTTC. It is translated as CASTLTAGYEQYF.

The chain links TRBV5-1 to TRBJ2-1; TRBD1 might be the D (6 bases). Trimming took 6 bases from V and 8 from J, leaving 18 bases between them. Per the germline V gene, CDR1 is SGHRS and CDR2 is YFSETQ. The CDR3 loop spans 14 amino acids. The CDR3, as DNA: TGCGCCAGCAACAGGGATCTAAGTGGGGATGAGCAGTTCTTC. Translating it yields CASNRDLSGDEQFF.

This chain links TRBV13 with TRBJ2-3; 10 bases fit TRBD2. Trimming cost V 5 bases and J 1 base; bases outside gene matches: 6. Germline CDR1 is PRHDT and CDR2 is FYEKMQ (reference sequence). The length of the CDR3 is 16 residues. This chain's CDR3 is CASSISGTSGTDTQYF. The CDR3 coding sequence is TGTGCCAGCAGCATAAGTGGGACTAGCGGCACAGATACGCAGTATTTT.

The chain combines TRBV5-1 with TRBJ2-5; 10 nucleotides match TRBD1. The CDR3 extends over 15 amino acids. Germline assignment: CDR1 SGHRS and CDR2 YFSETQ. The V gene end was trimmed by 3 bases and the J gene end by 4 bases; junction bases not matched to a gene: 6. The CDR3 is CASSYMTGGGETQYF. CDR3 bases: TGCGCCAGCAGCTACATGACAGGGGGCGGAGAGACCCAGTACTTC.

The rearrangement links TRBV7-3 to TRBJ2-1, with TRBD2 identical over 7 bases. CDR1 and CDR2 from the germline V gene are SGHTA and FQGTGA. The CDR3 extends over 14 amino acids. After removal of 6 bases from V and 0 bases from J, the junction contained 2 bases not matched to a gene. CDR3 amino acids: CASRSGTSYNEQFF. CDR3 bases: TGTGCCAGCAGAAGCGGGACCTCCTACAATGAGCAGTTCTTC. Based on the CDR3 plus reference TRBV7-3 and TRBJ2-1, the full variable domain is GAGVSQTPSNKVTEKGKYVELRCDPISGHTALYWYRQSLGQGPEFLIYFQGTGAADDSGLPNDRFFAVRPEGSVSTLKIQRTERGDSAVYLCASRSGTSYNEQFFGPGTRLTVL.

V gene TRBV7-9 combines with J gene TRBJ2-7; 8 positions match TRBD1. Germline trimming cut 4 bases from V and 3 bases from J; bases unmatched to any gene: 8. Per the germline V gene, CDR1 is SEHNR and CDR2 is FQNEAQ (reference sequence). The CDR3 length is 15 residues. DNA for the CDR3: TGTGCCAGCAGCTCCTCCAGGGGGCGCAGCTACGAGCAGTACTTC. Translation gives CASSSSRGRSYEQYF.

The V call is TRBV5-1, the J call TRBJ2-2; 8 bases line up with TRBD2. The germline gives CDR1 SGHRS, CDR2 YFSETQ. This CDR3 is 17 amino acids long. V shed 0 bases and J 1 base; nucleotides not matched to a gene: 5. CDR3 bases: TGCGCCAGCAGCTTGGAGCCTAGCGGGCAGAACACCGGGGAGCTGTTTTTT. Its translation: CASSLEPSGQNTGELFF.

As regards this clone: The same CDR3 also results from other DNA sequences found in this sample. Here the CDR3 DNA reads TGTGCCAGCAGCTTAACTGGGACAGACAATGAGCAGTTCTTC. This translates into CASSLTGTDNEQFF. J is TRBJ2-1 and V is TRBV7-3; 7 nucleotides align to TRBD1. The CDR3 runs 14 residues. CDR1 and CDR2 (germline): SGHTA, FQGTGA. V shed 0 bases, J shed 5 bases, and the junction held 1 base outside the gene matches.

This chain connects TRBV7-9 to TRBJ1-1, with 9 positions matching TRBD1. J lost 8 bases, V lost 8 bases, and 6 bases had no gene match. CDR1 and CDR2 from the germline V gene are SEHNR and FQNEAQ (reference sequence). The length of the CDR3 is 12 residues. Here the CDR3 DNA reads TGTGCCAGCGGGGGACAGGGTACCGAAGCTTTCTTT. Its translation is CASGGQGTEAFF.

The chain uses TRBV9 and TRBJ2-2; tentatively, D is TRBD2 (6 bases). Germline loops: CDR1 SGDLS, CDR2 YYNGEE. This CDR3 is 16 amino acids long. Between the trimmed V and J ends, which lost 4 bases and 6 bases, there was a span of 19 bases. CDR3 region: CASSFSTSMLPGELFF. The CDR3 nucleotides read TGTGCCAGCAGCTTCTCGACTAGTATGCTCCCCGGGGAGCTGTTTTTT. The whole variable domain, remainder taken from reference TRBV9 and TRBJ2-2, is DSGVTQTPKHLITATGQRVTLRCSPRSGDLSVYWYQQSLDQGLQFLIQYYNGEERAKGNILERFSAQQFPDLHSELNLSSLELGDSALYFCASSFSTSMLPGELFFGEGSRLTVL.

V gene TRBV27 combines with J gene TRBJ1-2; TRBD1 matches at 12 bases. This CDR3 spans 18 amino acids. J gave up 5 bases and V 4 bases, and 14 bases lay outside the gene matches. CDR1 and CDR2 from the germline V gene are MNHEY and SMNVEV (reference sequence). CDR3 bases: TGTGCCAGCAGTTCTCCCGGGACAGGGGGCCATAGAGGGTATGGCTACACCTTC. Amino acids: CASSSPGTGGHRGYGYTF.

The V gene is TRBV28, the J gene TRBJ1-2; no clear D. Germline V gene lookup returns CDR1 MDHEN and CDR2 SYDVKM. CDR3 length: 16 residues. The V end was cut by 6 bases, the J end by 4 bases, with 21 bases between. The CDR3 DNA reads as TGTGCCAGCAGCTCCCCCGGGGAGGGCACGGGCTATGGCTACACCTTC. Residues: CASSSPGEGTGYGYTF.

This sequence joins TRBV14 and TRBJ2-5; no reliable D call. Germline V gene lookup returns CDR1 SGHDN and CDR2 FVKESK. The CDR3 has 15 residues. Trimming stripped 2 bases from V and 1 base from J, with 11 bases between. The CDR3 spells CASSQRAKAQETQYF. As DNA, the CDR3 is TGTGCCAGCAGCCAACGTGCGAAGGCCCAAGAGACCCAGTACTTC.